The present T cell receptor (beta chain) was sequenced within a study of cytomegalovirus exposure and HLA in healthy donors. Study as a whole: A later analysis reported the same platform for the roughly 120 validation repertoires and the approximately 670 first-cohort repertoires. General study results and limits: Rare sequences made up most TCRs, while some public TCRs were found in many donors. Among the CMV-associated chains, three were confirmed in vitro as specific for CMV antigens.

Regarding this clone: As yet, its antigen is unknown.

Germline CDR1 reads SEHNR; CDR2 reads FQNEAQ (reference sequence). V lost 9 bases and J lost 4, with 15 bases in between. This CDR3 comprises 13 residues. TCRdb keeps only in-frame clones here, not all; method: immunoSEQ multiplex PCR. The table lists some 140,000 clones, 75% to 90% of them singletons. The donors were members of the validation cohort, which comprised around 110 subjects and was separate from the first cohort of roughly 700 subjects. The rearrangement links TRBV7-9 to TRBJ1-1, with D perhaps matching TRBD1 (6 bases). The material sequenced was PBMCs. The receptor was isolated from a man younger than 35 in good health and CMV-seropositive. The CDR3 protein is CASWAGAGTEAFF. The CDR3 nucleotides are TGTGCCAGTTGGGCAGGGGCGGGCACTGAAGCTTTCTTT.